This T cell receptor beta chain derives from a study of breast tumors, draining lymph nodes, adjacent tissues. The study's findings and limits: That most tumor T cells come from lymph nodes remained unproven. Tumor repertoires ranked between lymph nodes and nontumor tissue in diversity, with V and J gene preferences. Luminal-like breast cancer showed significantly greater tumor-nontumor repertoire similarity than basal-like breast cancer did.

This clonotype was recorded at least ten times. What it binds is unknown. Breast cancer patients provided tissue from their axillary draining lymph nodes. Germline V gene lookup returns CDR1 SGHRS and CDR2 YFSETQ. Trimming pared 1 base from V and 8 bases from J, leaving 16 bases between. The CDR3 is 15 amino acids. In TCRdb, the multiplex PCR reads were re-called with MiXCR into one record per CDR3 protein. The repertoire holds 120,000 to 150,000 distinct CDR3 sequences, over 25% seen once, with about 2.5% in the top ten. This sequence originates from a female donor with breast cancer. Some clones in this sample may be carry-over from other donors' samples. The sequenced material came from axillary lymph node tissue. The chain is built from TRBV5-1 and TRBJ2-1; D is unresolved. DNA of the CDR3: TGCGCCAGCAGCTTGCCGCTATCGATTGGGGATGAGCAGTTCTTC. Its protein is CASSLPLSIGDEQFF.